This entry lists 8 T cell receptor beta chains sequenced from one sample in a study of blood T cell repertoires in COVID-19. Here immunoSEQ multiplex PCR was the method, and the copy in TCRdb shows in-frame clones only, minus some. The table lists 450,000 to 600,000 clones, approximately 90% of them singletons. Sequencing used PBMCs or T cells enriched from blood (not recorded which). The receptors stem from a woman under 30 who had recovered from COVID-19.

Here the CDR3 DNA reads TGTGCCAGCAGCCCCCCCAGGGATAGGGAGACCCAGTACTTC. Translated, it gives CASSPPRDRETQYF. The chain recombines TRBV3-1 (or the pseudogene TRBV3-2) with TRBJ2-5; D perhaps matches TRBD1 (5 bases). The V end lost 4 bases, the J end lost 5 bases, and 14 bases lay between the germline ends. The germline gives CDR1 LGHDT, CDR2 YNNKEL (reference sequence). The CDR3 loop spans 14 amino acids.

The rearrangement links TRBV5-1 to TRBJ2-1; D perhaps matches TRBD2 (6 bases). V was cut by 2 bases and J by 4 bases, with 10 bases left in between. This CDR3 contains 14 residues. Germline V CDR1 and CDR2: SGHRS, YFSETQ. Here the CDR3 reads CASSLDGGYNEQFF. CDR3 DNA: TGCGCCAGCAGCTTAGACGGGGGTTACAATGAGCAGTTCTTC.

V and J are TRBV5-4 and TRBJ1-2, with D perhaps TRBD1 (5 bases). The V end lost 2 bases, the J end lost 2 bases, and 10 bases lay between the germline ends. Looked up from germline, CDR1 is SGHNT and CDR2 is YYREEE (reference sequence). The CDR3 loop spans 14 amino acids. CDR3 in DNA: TGTGCCAGCAGCTTTTCCGACAGAAACTATGGCTACACCTTC. This encodes CASSFSDRNYGYTF.

The rearrangement uses TRBV6-4 and TRBJ2-7; 9 nucleotides align to TRBD1. V shed 9 bases and J 6 bases; nucleotides not matched to a gene: 9. Per the germline V gene, CDR1 is MRHNA and CDR2 is SNTAGT. This CDR3 has 13 residues. DNA for the CDR3: TGTGCCAGTGCCCGGGACAGGGACGGCGAGCAGTACTTC. Translating gives CASARDRDGEQYF.

The J gene is TRBJ2-7, the V gene TRBV14, with TRBD1 identical over 9 bases. Germline CDR1 SGHDN, CDR2 FVKESK. Trimming removed 0 bases from V and 3 bases from J; junction bases left unmatched: 15. The CDR3 is made up of 19 amino acids. The chain's CDR3 is CASSQDVPGQGRKVYEQYF. CDR3 sequence (DNA): TGTGCCAGCAGCCAAGATGTCCCGGGACAGGGACGAAAAGTCTACGAGCAGTACTTC.

Only one count was recorded for this clone. The rearrangement links TRBV7-9 to TRBJ1-1, with D perhaps TRBD1 (6 bases). The germline V gene has CDR1 SEHNR and CDR2 FQNEAQ (reference sequence). The CDR3 loop spans 15 amino acids. Trimming stripped 3 bases from V and 1 base from J, with 12 bases between. CDR3 nucleotides: TGTGCCAGCAGCTTTACAGGGAGAGAGAACACTGAAGCTTTCTTT. Encoded protein: CASSFTGRENTEAFF.

The V gene is TRBV4-1, the J gene TRBJ2-5; TRBD2 agrees at 8 bases. CDR3 length: 16 amino acids. Trimming at V came to 0 bases and at J to 7 bases, leaving 10 bases not matched to a gene. Per the germline V gene, CDR1 is MGHRA and CDR2 is YSYEKL. CDR3 loop: CASSQDWRGAGGTQYF. CDR3 in DNA: TGCGCCAGCAGCCAAGATTGGCGCGGGGCGGGGGGGACCCAGTACTTC.

The V call is TRBV6-5, the J call TRBJ1-2, with TRBD1 matching over 8 bases. Germline CDR1 is MNHEY and CDR2 is SVGAGI. The CDR3 contains 13 residues. V shed 6 bases and J 7 bases; nucleotides not matched to a gene: 7. The chain's CDR3 is CASSAGGESGYTF. DNA for the CDR3: TGTGCCAGCAGCGCAGGGGGCGAGAGTGGCTACACCTTC.